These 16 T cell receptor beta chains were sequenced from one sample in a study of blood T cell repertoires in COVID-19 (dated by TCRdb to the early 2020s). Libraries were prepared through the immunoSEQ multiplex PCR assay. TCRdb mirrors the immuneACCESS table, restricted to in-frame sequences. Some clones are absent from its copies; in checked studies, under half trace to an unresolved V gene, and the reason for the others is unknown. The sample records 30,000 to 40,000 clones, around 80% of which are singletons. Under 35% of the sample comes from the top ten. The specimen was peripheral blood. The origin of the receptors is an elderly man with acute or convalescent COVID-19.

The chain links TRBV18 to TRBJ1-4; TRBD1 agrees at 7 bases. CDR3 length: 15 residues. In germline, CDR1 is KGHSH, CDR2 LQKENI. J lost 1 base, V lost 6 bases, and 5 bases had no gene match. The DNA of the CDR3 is TGTGCCAGCTCCTGGGACAGTGGAACTAATGAAAAACTGTTTTTT. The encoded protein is CASSWDSGTNEKLFF. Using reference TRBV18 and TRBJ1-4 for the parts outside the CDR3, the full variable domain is NAGVMQNPRHLVRRRGQEARLRCSPMKGHSHVYWYRQLPEEGLKFMVYLQKENIIDESGMPKERFSAEFPKEGPSILRIQQVVRGDSAAYFCASSWDSGTNEKLFFGSGTQLSVL.

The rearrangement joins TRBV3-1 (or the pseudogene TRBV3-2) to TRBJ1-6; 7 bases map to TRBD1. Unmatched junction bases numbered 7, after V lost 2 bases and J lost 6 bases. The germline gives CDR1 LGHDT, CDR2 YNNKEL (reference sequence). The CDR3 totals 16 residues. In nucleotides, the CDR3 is TGTGCCAGCAGCCAATCCGGGACAGTTCCTAATTCACCCCTCCACTTT. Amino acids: CASSQSGTVPNSPLHF.

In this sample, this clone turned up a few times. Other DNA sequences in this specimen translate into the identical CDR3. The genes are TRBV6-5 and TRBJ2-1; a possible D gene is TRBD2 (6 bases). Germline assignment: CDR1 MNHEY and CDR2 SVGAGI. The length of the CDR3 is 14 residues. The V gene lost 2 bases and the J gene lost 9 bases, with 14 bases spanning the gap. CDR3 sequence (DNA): TGTGCCAGCAGTTACGCGACGGGGGATGGTGAGCAGTTCTTC. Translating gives CASSYATGDGEQFF.

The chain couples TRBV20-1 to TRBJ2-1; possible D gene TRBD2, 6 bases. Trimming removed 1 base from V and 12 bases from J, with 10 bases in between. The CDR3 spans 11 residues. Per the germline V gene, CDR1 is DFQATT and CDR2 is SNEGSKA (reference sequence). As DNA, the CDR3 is TGCAGTGCTAGAGTAAGGGAGGTGCAGTTCTTC. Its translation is CSARVREVQFF.

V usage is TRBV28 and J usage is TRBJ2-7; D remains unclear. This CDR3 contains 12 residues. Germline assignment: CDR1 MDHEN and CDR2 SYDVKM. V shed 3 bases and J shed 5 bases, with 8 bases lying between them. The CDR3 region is CASSLSQDEQYF. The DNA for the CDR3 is TGTGCCAGCAGTTTGAGCCAGGACGAGCAGTACTTC.

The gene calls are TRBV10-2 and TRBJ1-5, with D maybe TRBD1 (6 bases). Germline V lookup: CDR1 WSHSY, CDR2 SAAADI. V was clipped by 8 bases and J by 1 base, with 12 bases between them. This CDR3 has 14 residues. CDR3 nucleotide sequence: TGCGCCAGCTGGACAGAGTTAAGCAATCAGCCCCAGCATTTT. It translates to CASWTELSNQPQHF.

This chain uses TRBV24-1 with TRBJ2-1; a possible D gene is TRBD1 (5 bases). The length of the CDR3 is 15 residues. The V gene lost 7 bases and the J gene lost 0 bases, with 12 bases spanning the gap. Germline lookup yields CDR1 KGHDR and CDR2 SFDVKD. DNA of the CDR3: TGTGCCACCAGCACTCAGGGTAGCTCCTACAATGAGCAGTTCTTC. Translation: CATSTQGSSYNEQFF.

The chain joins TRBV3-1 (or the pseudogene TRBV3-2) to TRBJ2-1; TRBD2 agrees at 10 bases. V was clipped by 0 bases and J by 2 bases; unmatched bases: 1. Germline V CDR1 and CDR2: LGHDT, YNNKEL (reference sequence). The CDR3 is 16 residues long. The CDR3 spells CASSQEGLAAYNEQFF. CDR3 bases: TGTGCCAGCAGCCAAGAAGGACTAGCGGCCTACAATGAGCAGTTCTTC.

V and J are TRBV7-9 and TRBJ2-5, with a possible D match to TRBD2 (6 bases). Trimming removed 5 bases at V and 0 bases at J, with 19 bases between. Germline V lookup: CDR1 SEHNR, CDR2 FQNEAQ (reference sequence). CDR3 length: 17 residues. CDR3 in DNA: TGTGCCAGCAGCGCCCGTCCGGGAGAGGAGTACCAAGAGACCCAGTACTTC. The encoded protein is CASSARPGEEYQETQYF.

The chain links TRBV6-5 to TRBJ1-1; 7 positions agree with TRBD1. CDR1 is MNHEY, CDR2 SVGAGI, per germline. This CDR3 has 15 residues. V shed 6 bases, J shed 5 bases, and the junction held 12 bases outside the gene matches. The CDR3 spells CASSLRPTGRTEAFF. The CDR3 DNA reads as TGTGCCAGCAGCCTGAGGCCGACAGGGAGGACTGAAGCTTTCTTT.

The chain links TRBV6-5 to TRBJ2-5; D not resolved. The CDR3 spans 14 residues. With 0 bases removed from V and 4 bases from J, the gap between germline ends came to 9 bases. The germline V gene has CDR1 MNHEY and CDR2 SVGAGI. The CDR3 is CASSYSSPGETQYF. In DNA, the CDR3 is TGTGCCAGCAGTTACTCGAGCCCTGGAGAGACCCAGTACTTC.

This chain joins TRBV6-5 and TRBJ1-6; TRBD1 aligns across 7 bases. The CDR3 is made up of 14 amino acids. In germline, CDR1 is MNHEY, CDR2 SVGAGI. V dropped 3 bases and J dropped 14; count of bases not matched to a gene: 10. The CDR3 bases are TGTGCCAGCAGTTATGACAGGGTGGATAGCACCCTCCACTTT. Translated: CASSYDRVDSTLHF.

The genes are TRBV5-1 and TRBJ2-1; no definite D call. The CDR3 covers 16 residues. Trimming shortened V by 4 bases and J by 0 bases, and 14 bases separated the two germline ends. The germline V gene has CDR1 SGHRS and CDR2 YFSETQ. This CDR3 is CASSARSQSSYNEQFF. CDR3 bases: TGCGCCAGCAGCGCGAGGTCGCAGAGCTCCTACAATGAGCAGTTCTTC.

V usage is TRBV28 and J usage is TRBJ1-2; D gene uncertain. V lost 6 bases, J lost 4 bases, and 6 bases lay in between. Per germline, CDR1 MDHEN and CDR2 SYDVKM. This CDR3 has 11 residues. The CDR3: CASSLPYGYTF. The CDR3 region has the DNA TGTGCCAGCAGCCTCCCCTATGGCTACACCTTC.

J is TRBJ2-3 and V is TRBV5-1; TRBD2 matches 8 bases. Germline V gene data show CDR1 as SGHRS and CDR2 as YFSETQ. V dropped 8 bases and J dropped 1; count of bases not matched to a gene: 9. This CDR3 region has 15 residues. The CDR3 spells CASRGGAGGTDTQYF. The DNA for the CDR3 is TGCGCCAGTCGTGGGGGAGCGGGGGGCACAGATACGCAGTATTTT. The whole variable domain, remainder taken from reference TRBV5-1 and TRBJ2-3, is KAGVTQTPRYLIKTRGQQVTLSCSPISGHRSVSWYQQTPGQGLQFLFEYFSETQRNKGNFPGRFSGRQFSNSRSEMNVSTLELGDSALYLCASRGGAGGTDTQYFGPGTRLTVL.

The CDR3 sequence: CSASIETQYF. Here the CDR3 DNA reads TGCAGTGCTAGCATAGAGACCCAGTACTTC. J is TRBJ2-5 and V is TRBV20-1; D not resolved. The CDR3 loop spans 10 amino acids. V lost 3 bases, J lost 4 bases, and 3 bases lay in between. Germline CDR1 DFQATT, CDR2 SNEGSKA (reference sequence).